These 21 T cell receptor beta chains came from one sample sequenced in a study of regulatory T cells in long-lasting Graves disease. Both iRepertoire HTBI primers and Arm-PCR of CDR3 regions were used to build the TCR beta libraries. Each CDR3 protein is one row after TCRdb ran MiXCR on the multiplex PCR reads. The repertoire holds roughly 350,000 distinct CDR3 sequences, with 15% to 20% as singletons. As to time point: newly diagnosed GD, antithyroid drugs for less than 3 months. PBMCs provided the RNA from which the TCR library was made. This sample was also put to use in a study of T cells in Graves' hyperthyroidism and ophthalmopathy.

Sequenced here: peripheral blood mononuclear cells (PBMCs), sampled at new diagnosis, from a patient treated with antithyroid drugs. The receptors come from a young woman with Graves disease.

This clonotype was counted only a few times. V is TRBV5-1 and J is TRBJ1-4; 10 nucleotides agree with TRBD1. CDR3 length equals 14 residues. Germline values: CDR1 SGHRS, CDR2 YFSETQ. With 4 bases clipped from V and 8 bases from J, the junction kept 5 bases outside the gene matches. The CDR3 region is CASSTGTGVEKLFF. Written as DNA, the CDR3 is TGCGCCAGCAGCACCGGGACAGGGGTAGAAAAACTGTTTTTT.

On this clonotype itself: A much larger clone is a single base away; this may be a read error. CDR3 in DNA: TGCAGTGCCAAGGGTTCGGCTGAAAATCTGTTTTTT. This codes for CSAKGSAENLFF. V and J are TRBV20-1 and TRBJ1-4, with D unclear. This CDR3 has 12 amino acids. In germline, CDR1 is DFQATT, CDR2 SNEGSKA (reference sequence).

In this sample, this clonotype turned up many times. The V gene is TRBV20-1, the J gene TRBJ2-1; unclear D gene. The length of the CDR3 is 14 residues. Germline values: CDR1 DFQATT, CDR2 SNEGSKA (reference sequence). V lost 2 bases to trimming and J lost 14 bases, with 22 bases between them. Written as DNA, the CDR3 is TGCAGTGCTAGAACTCCTGCCACCGGGCTTGTGGAGTTCTTC. Translating it yields CSARTPATGLVEFF.

The V and J genes are TRBV29-1 and TRBJ2-1, with 11 positions matching TRBD2. This CDR3 has 14 residues. J lost 7 bases, V lost 6 bases, and 8 bases had no gene match. Germline CDR1 and CDR2: SQVTM and ANQGSEA. CDR3 region: CSVSSSGRLNEQFF. The DNA for the CDR3 is TGCAGCGTGTCCTCTAGCGGGAGGTTGAATGAGCAGTTCTTC.

This clonotype was seen only a few times. The chain uses TRBV4-1 and TRBJ2-1; 10 positions agree with TRBD1. The length of the CDR3 is 15 residues. The germline V gene has CDR1 MGHRA and CDR2 YSYEKL. Losses at the gene ends were 5 bases for V and 6 bases for J; bases not matched to a gene: 7. The chain's CDR3 is CASSTAGTGVNEQFF. The CDR3 nucleotides read TGCGCCAGCAGCACCGCAGGGACAGGGGTCAATGAGCAGTTCTTC.

At least ten counts were recorded for this clonotype. CDR3 sequence reads: CATKSSSLGIGFGSPLHF. The DNA of the CDR3 is TGTGCCACCAAAAGCAGCAGTCTAGGCATAGGGTTCGGCTCACCCCTCCACTTT. The chain has TRBV2 and TRBJ1-6; D is unclear. In germline, CDR1 is SNHLY, CDR2 FYNNEI. The CDR3 loop spans 18 amino acids. V dropped 10 bases and J dropped 10 bases, with 32 bases sitting between them.

A word on this clonotype: This clone may be a read error of a much larger clone one base away. J is TRBJ2-7 and V is TRBV30; D is unresolved. This CDR3 is 14 amino acids long. Trimming left V 2 bases short and J 7 bases short, with 18 bases between. The germline CDR1 and CDR2 sequences are GTSNPN and SVGIG (reference sequence). The CDR3 sequence: CAWSQDGSYNEQYF. DNA for the CDR3: TGTGCCTGGAGTCAGGACGGCTCCTACAATGAGCAGTACTTC. Looking up the rest from reference TRBV30 and TRBJ2-7 gives the full variable domain: SQTIHQWPATLVQPVGSPLSLECTVEGTSNPNLYWYRQAAGRGLQLLFYSVGIGQISSEVPQNLSASRPQDRQFILSSKKLLLSDSGFYLCAWSQDGSYNEQYFGPGTRLTVT.

The genes are TRBV6-2 or TRBV6-3 and TRBJ2-7; D possibly corresponds to TRBD2 (6 bases). The CDR3 has 17 amino acids. CDR1 and CDR2 (germline): MNHEY, SVGEGT. The V and J ends lost 6 bases and 0 bases respectively, with 21 bases between them. The chain's CDR3 is CASSRGIGLPGSYEQYF. Written as DNA, the CDR3 is TGTGCCAGCAGCCGGGGGATCGGACTCCCGGGCTCCTACGAGCAGTACTTC.

The chain carries TRBV30 and TRBJ2-7; 8 nucleotides align to TRBD1. V dropped 1 base and J dropped 2; count of bases not matched to a gene: 4. This CDR3 spans 14 amino acids. Germline CDR1 reads GTSNPN; CDR2 reads SVGIG (reference sequence). CDR3 bases: TGTGCCTGGAGTGGACAGGGGTTAACCTACGAGCAGTACTTC. The encoded protein is CAWSGQGLTYEQYF.

This chain uses TRBV4-2 with TRBJ2-1; 10 positions match TRBD2. The germline CDR1 and CDR2 sequences are LGHNA and YNFKEQ. The CDR3 has 18 residues. V was clipped by 0 bases and J by 8 bases; unmatched bases: 13. CDR3 sequence reads: CASSQDRGAGGPIHEQFF. CDR3 in DNA: TGTGCCAGCAGCCAAGATAGGGGAGCGGGAGGGCCGATCCATGAGCAGTTCTTC.

This clonotype has at least ten counts. The rearrangement uses TRBV5-1 and TRBJ2-3, with D perhaps matching TRBD2 (6 bases). There are 15 residues in the CDR3. Germline CDR1 reads SGHRS; CDR2 reads YFSETQ. V was cut by 0 bases and J by 6 bases, with 14 bases left in between. CDR3 sequence (DNA): TGCGCCAGCAGCTTGGCGGCGGGACGACCTGATACGCAGTATTTT. Its protein product is CASSLAAGRPDTQYF.

This chain links TRBV6-2 or TRBV6-3 with TRBJ1-5; D is uncertain. The V gene lost 6 bases and the J gene lost 0 bases, with 6 bases spanning the gap. This CDR3 is built from 13 residues. Germline V CDR1 and CDR2: MNHEY, SVGEGT. The CDR3 loop is CASRDYSNQPQHF. CDR3 nucleotide sequence: TGTGCCAGCAGGGATTATAGCAATCAGCCCCAGCATTTT.

In this sample, this clonotype turned up many times. V gene TRBV3-1 combines with J gene TRBJ2-3; no clear D gene. Germline assignment: CDR1 LGHDT and CDR2 YNNKEL (reference sequence). The CDR3 loop spans 17 amino acids. V dropped 3 bases and J dropped 2 bases, with 18 bases sitting between them. As DNA, the CDR3 is TGTGCCAGCAGCCAGCCCACCTCCAGTATAAACACAGATACGCAGTATTTT. Translation: CASSQPTSSINTDTQYF.

There are many counts of this clonotype. The rearrangement uses TRBV6-9 and TRBJ1-1; possibly TRBD1 for D (6 bases). The germline V and J ends were trimmed by 3 bases and 6 bases, with 17 bases remaining between them. Germline CDR1 is MNHGY and CDR2 is SVAAGI. The CDR3 totals 15 residues. The CDR3 spells CASSYTGRFAAEAFF. CDR3 bases: TGTGCCAGCAGTTACACAGGGCGGTTTGCCGCTGAAGCTTTCTTT.

The sample holds many counts of this clonotype. The rearrangement joins TRBV6-1 to TRBJ2-7; D possibly corresponds to TRBD1 (5 bases). V shed 4 bases and J shed 7 bases, with 20 bases lying between them. CDR3 size: 15 residues. Germline CDR1 reads MNHNS; CDR2 reads SASEGT. CDR3 DNA sequence: TGTGCCAGCAGTGCGACGACAGATACTATCGGAGAGCAGTACTTC. Translating it yields CASSATTDTIGEQYF.

In its sample, this clonotype was seen a few times. The rearrangement joins TRBV29-1 to TRBJ1-1; D is undetermined. Germline V lookup: CDR1 SQVTM, CDR2 ANQGSEA. The CDR3 has 9 amino acids. V lost 8 bases, J lost 10 bases, and 11 bases lay in between. CDR3: CSPPFLAFF. Written as DNA, the CDR3 is TGCAGCCCCCCGTTTCTAGCTTTCTTT.

Ten or more counts support this clonotype. The CDR3 protein is CASSSGTTTDTQYF. The CDR3 nucleotides are TGTGCCAGCAGCTCCGGGACTACCACAGATACGCAGTATTTT. This sequence joins TRBV7-6 and TRBJ2-3; 7 bases match TRBD2. The trim removed 4 bases at V and 2 bases at J, leaving 3 bases unmatched. Per germline, CDR1 SGHVS and CDR2 FNYEAQ. This CDR3 contains 14 residues.

On this clonotype: With only one base between it and a far larger clone, this is likely a read error. This chain links TRBV11-2 with TRBJ2-1, with D unclear. The CDR3 sequence is 13 residues long. In germline, CDR1 is SGHAT, CDR2 FQNNGV. The CDR3 DNA sequence: TGTGCCAGCAGCCGAGGACCCCACAATGAGCGGTTCTTC. Amino acids: CASSRGPHNERFF.

This clonotype was observed at least ten times. This rearrangement joins TRBV3-1 to TRBJ2-5; 14 nucleotides align to TRBD2. V dropped 4 bases and J dropped 5; count of bases not matched to a gene: 9. CDR1 LGHDT and CDR2 YNNKEL come from the germline V gene (reference sequence). The CDR3 is 17 residues long. DNA for the CDR3: TGTGCCAGCAGCCTATGGACTAGCGGGAGGATCGTTGAGACCCAGTACTTC. It translates to CASSLWTSGRIVETQYF.

This clonotype occurred a few times. Since a much larger clone is just one base distant, this may be a read error. The CDR3 ends on some other residue instead of the conserved phenylalanine or tryptophan, so this is likely a read error. This chain links TRBV12-3 or TRBV12-4 with TRBJ2-1; the D is unclear. Trimming left V 5 bases short and J 5 bases short, with 13 bases between. This CDR3 comprises 14 residues. CDR3 sequence reads: CASSPLDRDNEQFL. CDR3 in DNA: TGTGCCAGCAGTCCCCTCGACCGGGACAATGAGCAGTTCCTC.

The V gene is TRBV5-1, the J gene TRBJ2-5; D may be TRBD1 (6 bases). The CDR3 runs 15 residues. Germline V CDR1 and CDR2: SGHRS, YFSETQ. V lost 0 bases and J 5 bases, leaving 14 bases between the germline ends. The CDR3 spells CASSLAAGEAETQYF. DNA for the CDR3: TGCGCCAGCAGCTTGGCCGCAGGGGAAGCCGAGACCCAGTACTTC.